This T cell receptor beta chain was captured in a study of T cells expressing NK-cell markers. Regarding the study as a whole: Among CD8+ T cells from about 6 donors, dominant NKG2C+ clonotypes accounted for about 1.0-7.0%.

Points on this clonotype: Its specificity is not known.

The CDR3 extends over 14 amino acids. The germline V gene has CDR1 DFQATT and CDR2 SNEGSKA (reference sequence). 5'RACE template switching with UMIs produced the TCR beta cDNA. Using the 5' RACE reads, TCRdb records one entry per CDR3 protein without DNA. The sample holds about 260,000 distinct CDR3 sequences. The chain links TRBV20-1 to TRBJ2-7; the TRBD2 assignment by TCRdb is unverifiable without DNA. The specimen sequenced was blood T cells: a sorted CD56 or NKG2C T cell subset, CD4+ or CD8+ T cells, or bulk PBMC T cells (not recorded which). The source of this sequence is a man between 18 and 29 years old in good health. The CDR3 is CSAGGSGANYEQYF.